This TCR beta chain was retrieved from a study of blood T cell repertoires in COVID-19. Study-wide context: Samples representing acute and convalescent COVID-19 were sourced from the United States, Italy and Spain. Sources were T cells, B-cell-depleted T cells, or PBMCs; the material itself was cDNA or gDNA.

Looked up from germline, CDR1 is SEHNR and CDR2 is FQNEAQ (reference sequence). This CDR3 is 12 amino acids long. The trim removed 4 bases at V and 11 bases at J, leaving 3 bases unmatched. Assay used: immunoSEQ multiplex PCR; TCRdb lists only in-frame clones, some missing. In the table there are some 310,000 clones, roughly nine tenths of which are singletons. Seattle enrolled patients during active infection and tracked them longitudinally. This clonotype originated in a woman aged 25 to 45 with COVID-19, enrolled during active disease. Input material: peripheral blood. The V and J genes are TRBV7-9 and TRBJ1-1; the match to TRBD1 covers 11 bases. The CDR3 is CASSSGQGAAFF. DNA of the CDR3: TGTGCCAGCAGCTCCGGACAGGGGGCGGCTTTCTTT.